This paragraph reports one TCR beta chain. In the original analysis: By means of reference gene primer amplification, nucleated cell counts were estimated. The repertoire was sequenced with immunoSEQ multiplex PCR; TCRdb's copy has only in-frame clones and lacks some. V, J and clone size are those of that table, while D and trimming were read from the DNA. The repertoire consists of 90,000 to 110,000 clones, with approximately 87% occurring once and the leading ten covering 15% to 20%. CDR1 DFQATT and CDR2 SNEGSKA come from the germline V gene (reference sequence). V dropped 6 bases and J dropped 2; count of bases not matched to a gene: 0. CDR3 size: 11 residues. The data are from a study of blood T cell repertoires in COVID-19. Study-wide context: Samples came from the United States, Italy and Spain, spanning acute and convalescent COVID-19. T cells, B-cell-depleted T cells, or PBMCs supplied cDNA or gDNA.

This chain joins TRBV20-1 and TRBJ2-5; TRBD1 agrees at 7 bases. The sequenced material came from peripheral blood. The receptor was isolated from a woman aged 60-75 years with acute or convalescent COVID-19. The CDR3 here is CSATGQETQYF. As DNA, the CDR3 is TGCAGTGCGACAGGGCAAGAGACCCAGTACTTC.